The source of this T cell receptor (beta chain) is a study of blood T cell repertoires in COVID-19. Whole-study context: Sample material is recorded as cDNA or gDNA derived from T cells, B-cell-depleted T cells, or PBMCs.

Generated by immunoSEQ multiplex PCR, the TCRdb table keeps only in-frame clones and is missing some. Here the sample spans about 400,000 clones, roughly nine tenths being singletons. Trimming removed 6 bases from V and 3 bases from J; junction bases left unmatched: 5. The CDR3 sequence is 13 residues long. The germline V gene has CDR1 GTSNPN and CDR2 SVGIG (reference sequence). Those enrolled, adults aged roughly 18 to 100 years, came from some 25 US areas. Participant-given clinical history determined each cohort assignment. Sequenced sample: PBMCs or T cells enriched from blood (not recorded which). This sequence originates from a young woman with acute COVID-19. This sequence joins TRBV30 and TRBJ2-7; 10 bases are a match to TRBD1. This chain's CDR3 is CACNRDRGYEQYF. In DNA, the CDR3 is TGTGCCTGCAACCGGGACAGGGGCTACGAGCAGTACTTC.